The entry that follows covers one T cell receptor beta chain sequence. Its target is not known. These data are taken from a study of PD-L1 blockade in urothelial cancer. On the study more broadly: About 85% of the roughly 30 patients were males with bladder-origin urothelial cancer. Timepoints chosen for blood analysis were 3 weeks (second dose) and 6 weeks after treatment start.

The templates were synthetic TCR analogs, and they were spiked into each PCR. The assay was immunoSEQ multiplex PCR, and TCRdb's table has in-frame clones only and misses some. The repertoire has 70,000 to 90,000 clones, about 81% of them found once; the top ten carry more than 9%. Study-level points and caveats: Prediction of better survival came from below-median pretreatment blood TCR clonality.

V was clipped by 4 bases and J by 5 bases; unmatched bases: 4. The CDR3 totals 15 residues. The V call is TRBV5-3, the J call TRBJ2-1; TRBD1 agrees at 12 bases. TRBV5-3 is annotated as an ORF whose role is uncertain. This specimen was PBMCs, taken around atezolizumab (anti-PD-L1) treatment. This clonotype was sampled from a man aged 65-85 years with urothelial cancer. This chain's CDR3 is CARSPGTGGNNEQFF. The CDR3, as DNA: TGTGCCAGAAGCCCAGGGACAGGGGGCAACAATGAGCAGTTCTTC.